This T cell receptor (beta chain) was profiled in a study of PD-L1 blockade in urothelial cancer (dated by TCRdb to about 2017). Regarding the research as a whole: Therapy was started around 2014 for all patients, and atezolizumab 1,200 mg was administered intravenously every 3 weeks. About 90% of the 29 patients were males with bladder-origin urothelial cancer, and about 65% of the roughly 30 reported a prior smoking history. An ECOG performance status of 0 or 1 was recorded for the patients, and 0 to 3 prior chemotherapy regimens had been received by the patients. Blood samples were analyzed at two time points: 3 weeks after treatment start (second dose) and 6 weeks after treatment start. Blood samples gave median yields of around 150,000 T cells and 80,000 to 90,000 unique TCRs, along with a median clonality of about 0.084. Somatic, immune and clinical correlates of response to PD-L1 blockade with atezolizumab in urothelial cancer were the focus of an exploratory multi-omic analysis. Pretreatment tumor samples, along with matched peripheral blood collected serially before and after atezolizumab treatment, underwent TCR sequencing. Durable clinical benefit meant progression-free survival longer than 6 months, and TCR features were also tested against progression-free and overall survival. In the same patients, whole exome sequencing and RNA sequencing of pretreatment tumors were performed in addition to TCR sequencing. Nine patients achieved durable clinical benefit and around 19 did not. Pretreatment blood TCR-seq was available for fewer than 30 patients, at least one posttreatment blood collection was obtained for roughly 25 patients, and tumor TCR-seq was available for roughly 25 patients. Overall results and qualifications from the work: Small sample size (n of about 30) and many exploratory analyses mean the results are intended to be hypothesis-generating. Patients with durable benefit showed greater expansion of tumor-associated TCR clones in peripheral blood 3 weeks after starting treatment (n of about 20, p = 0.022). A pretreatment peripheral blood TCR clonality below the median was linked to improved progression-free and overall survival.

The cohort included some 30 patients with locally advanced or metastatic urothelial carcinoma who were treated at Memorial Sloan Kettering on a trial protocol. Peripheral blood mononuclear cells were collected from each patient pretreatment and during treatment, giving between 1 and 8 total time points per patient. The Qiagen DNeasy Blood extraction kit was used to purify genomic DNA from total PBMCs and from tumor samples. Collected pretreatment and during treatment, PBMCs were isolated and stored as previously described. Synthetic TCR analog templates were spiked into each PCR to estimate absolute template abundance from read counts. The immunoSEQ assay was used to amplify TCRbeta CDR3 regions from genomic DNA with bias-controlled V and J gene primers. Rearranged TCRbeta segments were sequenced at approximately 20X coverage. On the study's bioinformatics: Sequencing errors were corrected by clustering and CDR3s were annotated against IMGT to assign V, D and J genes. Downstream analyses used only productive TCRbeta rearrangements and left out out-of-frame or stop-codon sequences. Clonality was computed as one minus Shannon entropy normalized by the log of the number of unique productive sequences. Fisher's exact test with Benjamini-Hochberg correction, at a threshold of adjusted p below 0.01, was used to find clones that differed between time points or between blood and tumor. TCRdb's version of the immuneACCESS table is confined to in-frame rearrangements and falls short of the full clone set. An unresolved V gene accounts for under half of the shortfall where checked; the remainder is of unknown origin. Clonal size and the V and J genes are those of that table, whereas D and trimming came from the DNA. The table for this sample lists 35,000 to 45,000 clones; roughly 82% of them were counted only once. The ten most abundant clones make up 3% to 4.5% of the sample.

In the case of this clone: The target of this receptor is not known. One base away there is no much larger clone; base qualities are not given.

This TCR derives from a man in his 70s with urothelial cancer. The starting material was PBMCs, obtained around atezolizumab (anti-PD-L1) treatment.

CDR3 protein: CASSIGLADLYEQYF. Here is the DNA: TGTGCCAGTAGTATAGGGCTAGCGGATCTCTACGAGCAGTACTTC. Recombination joined TRBV19 with TRBJ2-7, with 7 central nucleotides matching TRBD2. V and J are trimmed by 1 base and 3 bases, and the gene matches miss 6 bases of the junction. In the germline V gene (reference sequence), CDR1 corresponds to LNHDA and CDR2 to SQIVND. The CDR3 runs 15 residues from the cysteine to the phenylalanine. Kept here is only the CDR3 DNA, which spans 45 bases and is read in frame from base 1.